Below are 27 T cell receptor beta chains sequenced from a single sample in a study of CD4 and CD8 cells across lung adenocarcinoma regions. TCRdb used MiXCR to reprocess the PCR reads, holding one entry per CDR3 protein. This sample has 9,500 to 12,000 distinct CDR3 sequences, with less than 70% found just once. The sequencing sample was made of CD4+ T cells from the center of a lung tumor. These receptors were taken from a male donor with lung adenocarcinoma. The CD4 and CD8 labels of this study may be unreliable.

This sequence joins TRBV6-4 and TRBJ2-4; D is unclear. V lost 3 bases and J lost 10, with 19 bases in between. This CDR3 has 15 residues. Germline CDR1 MRHNA, CDR2 SNTAGT. The CDR3 nucleotides read TGTGCCAGCAGTGAGGCGCGAGACTCCACAAATATTCAGTACTTC. It is translated as CASSEARDSTNIQYF.

The table lists this clonotype with many counts. This sequence joins TRBV6-5 and TRBJ2-1, with D unresolved. TRBJ2-5 matches the DNA end more closely, so the J call is doubtful. The germline gives CDR1 MNHEY, CDR2 SVGAGI. CDR3 length equals 13 residues. The CDR3 sequence: CASSFGHQETQYF. The CDR3 DNA is TGTGCCAGCAGTTTCGGACACCAAGAGACCCAGTACTTC.

This clonotype has a handful of counts. The genes are TRBV27 and TRBJ2-4; TRBD2 matches 8 bases. With V trimmed by 6 bases and J by 1 base, 17 bases remained unmatched. The CDR3 runs 19 residues. The germline CDR1 and CDR2 sequences are MNHEY and SMNVEV (reference sequence). CDR3 sequence (DNA): TGTGCCAGCAGAGCCAGGGGCGTAGCGGGGCAGTGTGCCAAAAACATTCAGTACTTC. Amino acid sequence: CASRARGVAGQCAKNIQYF.

This clonotype was seen a few times. V is TRBV28 and J is TRBJ2-2, with D maybe TRBD1 (5 bases). The V end lost 5 bases, the J end lost 1 base, and 11 bases lay between the germline ends. The CDR3 loop spans 15 amino acids. Germline CDR1 and CDR2: MDHEN and SYDVKM. CDR3 nucleotide sequence: TGTGCCAGCAGTACCCCTGACAGGAACACCGGGGAGCTGTTTTTT. This codes for CASSTPDRNTGELFF. Based on the CDR3 plus reference TRBV28 and TRBJ2-2, the full variable domain is DVKVTQSSRYLVKRTGEKVFLECVQDMDHENMFWYRQDPGLGLRLIYFSYDVKMKEKGDIPEGYSVSREKKERFSLILESASTNQTSMYLCASSTPDRNTGELFFGEGSRLTVL.

The rearrangement uses TRBV10-3 and TRBJ2-3; no clear D gene. Germline V gene data show CDR1 as ENHRY and CDR2 as SYGVKD. The CDR3 covers 11 residues. V was pared by 11 bases and J by 0 bases, with 6 bases between. The CDR3 nucleotides read TGTGCCGTCCGAAGCACAGATACGCAGTATTTT. It specifies CAVRSTDTQYF.

A word on this clonotype: One end of the junction fails to match germline, which may point to a read error. This chain joins TRBV6-1 and TRBJ2-3; TRBD1 might be the D (6 bases). In germline, CDR1 is MNHNS, CDR2 SASEGT. The CDR3 length is 15 residues. The CDR3 coding sequence is TGTGCCAGCAGTGACTGGCCAGGGGACGCAGATAAGCAGTATTTT. This sequence encodes CASSDWPGDADKQYF.

This clonotype was counted ten times or more. The V call is TRBV7-9, the J call TRBJ2-1; D assignment may be TRBD1 or TRBD2 (6 bases each). The closer fit of TRBJ2-5 to the DNA end suggests the J call may be wrong. The CDR3 runs to 13 residues. CDR1 is SEHNR, CDR2 FQNEAQ, per germline (reference sequence). Here the CDR3 reads CASSMIGGETQYF. As DNA, the CDR3 is TGTGCCAGCAGCATGATAGGGGGGGAGACCCAGTACTTC.

The V call is TRBV7-2, the J call TRBJ2-1, with 7 bases that match TRBD2. Matching the DNA end better, TRBJ2-7 makes the J call doubtful. The CDR3 extends over 13 amino acids. Germline V gives CDR1 SGHTA, CDR2 FQGNSA. The CDR3 is CASSEGGDYQQYF. DNA for the CDR3: TGTGCCAGCAGCGAAGGAGGGGACTATCAGCAGTACTTC.

This clonotype occurred a few times. The rearrangement joins TRBV6-5 to TRBJ2-2, with 8 bases lining up with TRBD2. Germline V gene sequence: CDR1 MNHEY, CDR2 SVGAGI. This CDR3 is 17 amino acids long. V was pared by 4 bases and J by 5 bases, with 12 bases of the junction left unmatched. The CDR3 nucleotides are TGTGCCAGCAGTTCAGGCGGGCCCGGGAGGGGGACCGGGGAGCTGTTTTTT. This gives the protein CASSSGGPGRGTGELFF.

This clonotype was counted only a few times. The rearrangement joins TRBV4-2 to TRBJ2-3; D ambiguous. The V gene's germline CDR1 is LGHNA and CDR2 YNFKEQ. V was pared by 0 bases and J by 1 base, with 11 bases between. The CDR3 contains 16 residues. The CDR3 nucleotides are TGTGCCAGCAGCCAAGATCGCTCAGGACGCACAGATACGCAGTATTTT. This gives the protein CASSQDRSGRTDTQYF.

This clonotype was counted only a few times. The rearrangement uses TRBV6-1 and TRBJ2-1; maybe TRBD1 (6 bases). The CDR3 loop spans 17 amino acids. Per germline, CDR1 MNHNS and CDR2 SASEGT. The V gene lost 2 bases and the J gene lost 0 bases, with 14 bases spanning the gap. The CDR3 region has the DNA TGTGCCAGCAGTGAACTTCATGGGGACAACTCCTACAATGAGCAGTTCTTC. Its protein product is CASSELHGDNSYNEQFF.

A word on this clonotype: The junction differs from germline at one of its ends, possibly a read error. The V gene is TRBV27, the J gene TRBJ2-3; D perhaps matches TRBD2 (6 bases). This CDR3 is built from 17 residues. Germline values: CDR1 MNHEY, CDR2 SMNVEV (reference sequence). For the CDR3, the DNA is TGTGCCAGCAGATCGGTAGGAGGAGGGCGTGACCCAGAGACGCAGTATTTT. The encoded protein is CASRSVGGGRDPETQYF.

The chain recombines TRBV7-2 with TRBJ2-1; TRBD2 aligns across 9 bases. Germline V CDR1 and CDR2: SGHTA, FQGNSA. The CDR3 is 16 residues long. The junction had 12 bases not matched to a gene; V was cut back by 5 bases and J by 7 bases. CDR3 loop: CASSPLLDSGRNEQFF. Here the CDR3 DNA reads TGTGCCAGCAGCCCTTTGTTGGATAGCGGGAGAAATGAGCAGTTCTTC. Variable domain in full (rest from reference TRBV7-2 and TRBJ2-1): GAGVSQSPSNKVTEKGKDVELRCDPISGHTALYWYRQSLGQGLEFLIYFQGNSAPDKSGLPSDRFSAERTGGSVSTLTIQRTQQEDSAVYLCASSPLLDSGRNEQFFGPGTRLTVL.

This clonotype was observed a handful of times. V usage is TRBV6-5 and J usage is TRBJ2-5, with 8 bases aligning to TRBD2. TRBJ2-3 explains the end of the DNA better; the J call may be wrong. Germline V gene sequence: CDR1 MNHEY, CDR2 SVGAGI. CDR3 length: 19 residues. CDR3 DNA: TGTGCCAGCAGTTCCACCGGGGGGGCGGGGGGCCGAGACCCAGAGACCCAGTATTTT. It encodes CASSSTGGAGGRDPETQYF.

In its sample, this clonotype was seen many times. This rearrangement joins TRBV9 to TRBJ2-1; 9 bases align to TRBD2. The CDR3 consists of 16 residues. V dropped 3 bases and J dropped 1; count of bases not matched to a gene: 5. The germline V gene has CDR1 SGDLS and CDR2 YYNGEE. CDR3 DNA sequence: TGTGCCAGCAGCGAGTCTAGCGGGGTTTCCTACAATGAGCAGTTCTTC. This codes for CASSESSGVSYNEQFF.

As for this clonotype: An end of the junction does not agree with germline; a read error may underlie this. In DNA, the CDR3 is TGTGCCATGAGCCTAGAGGCTGTGGGCACCGATGCGCAGTACTTT. Translating gives CAMSLEAVGTDAQYF. The chain couples TRBV7-2 to TRBJ2-3; no firm D call. The CDR3 consists of 15 residues. The germline V gene has CDR1 SGHTA and CDR2 FQGNSA.

Written as DNA, the CDR3 is TGTGCCAGCAGCACGGTACCAACAGGGACTAGCGGGAGCTGGGTCCCAGATACGCAGTATTTT. Translating it yields CASSTVPTGTSGSWVPDTQYF. The chain links TRBV6-1 to TRBJ2-3, with 14 bases matching TRBD2. Germline CDR1 is MNHNS and CDR2 is SASEGT. The CDR3 loop spans 21 amino acids. V lost 6 bases and J lost 4; bases outside the gene matches: 21.

V usage is TRBV12-3 or TRBV12-4 and J usage is TRBJ2-1, with D tentatively TRBD2 (6 bases). CDR3 length equals 16 residues. V lost 5 bases, J lost 6 bases, and 20 bases lay in between. The DNA for the CDR3 is TGTGCCAGCAGTCCCTCGGACTTTGCGGGAATCAATGAGCAGTTCTTC. Its translation: CASSPSDFAGINEQFF.

The chain couples TRBV20-1 to TRBJ2-3; 14 bases map to TRBD2. In germline, CDR1 is DFQATT, CDR2 SNEGSKA (reference sequence). This CDR3 is 18 amino acids long. The junction had 8 bases not matched to a gene; V was cut back by 3 bases and J by 0 bases. Written as DNA, the CDR3 is TGCAGTGCTAGCTTGGGACTAGCGGGGGATTCTAGCACAGATACGCAGTATTTT. Amino acids: CSASLGLAGDSSTDTQYF.

V usage is TRBV6-2 or TRBV6-3 and J usage is TRBJ1-1, with 7 bases matching TRBD1. This CDR3 comprises 18 residues. The junction had 16 bases not matched to a gene; V was cut back by 6 bases and J by 0 bases. Germline CDR1 and CDR2: MNHEY and SVGEGT. This CDR3 is CASRPPPGQFLMNTEAFF. The CDR3 DNA reads as TGTGCCAGCAGGCCCCCACCGGGACAGTTTTTAATGAACACTGAAGCTTTCTTT.

The genes are TRBV11-2 and TRBJ2-2; D may match TRBD1 or TRBD2 (5 bases each). With 2 bases removed from V and 0 bases from J, the gap between germline ends came to 13 bases. The CDR3 extends over 17 amino acids. Germline values: CDR1 SGHAT, CDR2 FQNNGV. CDR3 in DNA: TGTGCCAGCAGCTTATCTACCTGGGACGCGAACACCGGGGAGCTGTTTTTT. It is translated as CASSLSTWDANTGELFF.

This clonotype was picked up one time. V gene TRBV7-9 combines with J gene TRBJ2-7; D is possibly TRBD1 (5 bases). Germline assignment: CDR1 SEHNR and CDR2 FQNEAQ (reference sequence). V lost 6 bases to trimming and J lost 1 base, with 16 bases between them. The CDR3 spans 15 residues. Here the CDR3 DNA reads TGTGCCAGCAGGCCCCAAACAGGTGCATCCTACGAGCAGTACTTC. Its translation is CASRPQTGASYEQYF. Combining the CDR3 with reference TRBV7-9 and TRBJ2-7 gives the whole variable domain DTGVSQNPRHKITKRGQNVTFRCDPISEHNRLYWYRQTLGQGPEFLTYFQNEAQLEKSRLLSDRFSAERPKGSFSTLEIQRTEQGDSAMYLCASRPQTGASYEQYFGPGTRLTVT.

This clonotype is a singleton in its sample. The rearrangement links TRBV6-1 to TRBJ2-3; TRBD2 agrees at 9 bases. With the DNA end fitting TRBJ2-7 better, the J assignment may be wrong. Germline V CDR1 and CDR2: MNHNS, SASEGT. There are 19 residues in the CDR3. CDR3 sequence: CASTSGGLAGLCATDTQYF. The CDR3 nucleotides read TGTGCCAGCACCTCCGGCGGCCTAGCGGGGCTGTGTGCCACAGATACGCAGTACTTC.

In the case of this clonotype: The germline gene is not matched at one end of the junction; a read error may be the cause. V and J are TRBV6-1 and TRBJ2-3; D is ambiguous. In germline, CDR1 is MNHNS, CDR2 SASEGT. This CDR3 contains 15 residues. As DNA, the CDR3 is TGTGCCCTGGGCCCCAAGGCTGTGAGCACAGATAAGCAGTTTTTT. Translated, it gives CALGPKAVSTDKQFF.

This clonotype was seen just once. CDR3 sequence (DNA): TGTGCCAGCAGCTTATACGGACTAGCGGGAGGAATGGCCCAGTACTTC. Translation: CASSLYGLAGGMAQYF. The chain joins TRBV13 to TRBJ2-5; 14 nucleotides agree with TRBD2. The junction had 8 bases not matched to a gene; V was cut back by 2 bases and J by 9 bases. There are 16 residues in the CDR3. Looked up from germline, CDR1 is PRHDT and CDR2 is FYEKMQ (reference sequence).

In this sample, this clonotype turned up many times. The V gene is TRBV6-1, the J gene TRBJ1-2; 7 nucleotides line up with TRBD1. Losses at the gene ends were 7 bases for V and 8 bases for J; bases not matched to a gene: 7. Per germline, CDR1 MNHNS and CDR2 SASEGT. The CDR3 spans 12 residues. The CDR3 sequence: CASTRVGQGYTF. The CDR3, as DNA: TGTGCCAGCACCAGAGTGGGACAGGGCTACACCTTC.

This clonotype is termed medium-sized. The chain couples TRBV6-5 to TRBJ2-5; 9 nucleotides match TRBD2. The J call may be mistaken, given a closer DNA end match to TRBJ2-3. Germline V gene lookup returns CDR1 MNHEY and CDR2 SVGAGI. The CDR3 covers 15 residues. The CDR3 DNA follows: TGTGCCAGCAGTTATCGGCAGCGAGCGGGGGGTACGCAGTATTTT. As protein: CASSYRQRAGGTQYF.